Listed here is a single TCR beta chain. Trimming left V 2 bases short and J 4 bases short, with 9 bases between. CDR1 and CDR2 (germline): LNHNV, YYDKDF (reference sequence). The CDR3 has 14 residues. This record belongs to a study of blood T cell repertoires in COVID-19. Study as a whole: Samples of COVID-19 (acute and convalescent) were obtained from the United States, Italy and Spain. The analysed material was cDNA or gDNA that came from T cells, B-cell-depleted T cells, or PBMCs.

In the source study's methods: Nucleated cell counts were estimated from reference gene primer amplification. TCRdb's copy holds only in-frame clones and misses some; the assay was immunoSEQ multiplex PCR. That table supplies the V and J calls and clone size; D and trimming were determined from the DNA. The table lists 180,000 or so clones, around nine tenths of them singletons, with 3.5% to 4.5% in the top ten. The sequenced material came from peripheral blood. The chain has TRBV15 and TRBJ2-1, with D perhaps matching TRBD1 (5 bases). The sequence came from a man younger than 35 with active or convalescent COVID-19. The CDR3 DNA sequence: TGTGCCACCAGCAGAACAGGACCTTACAATGAGCAGTTCTTC. Its translation: CATSRTGPYNEQFF.